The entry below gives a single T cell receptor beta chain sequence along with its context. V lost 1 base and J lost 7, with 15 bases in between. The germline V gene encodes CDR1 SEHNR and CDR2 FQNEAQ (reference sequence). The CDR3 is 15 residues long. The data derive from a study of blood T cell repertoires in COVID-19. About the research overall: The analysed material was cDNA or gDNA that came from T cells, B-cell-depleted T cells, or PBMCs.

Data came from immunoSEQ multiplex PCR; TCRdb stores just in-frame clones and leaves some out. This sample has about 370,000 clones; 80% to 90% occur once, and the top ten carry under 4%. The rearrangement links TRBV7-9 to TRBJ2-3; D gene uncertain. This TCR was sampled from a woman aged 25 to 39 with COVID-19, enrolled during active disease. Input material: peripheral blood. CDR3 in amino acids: CASSLGLVGSYTQYF. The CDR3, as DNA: TGTGCCAGCAGCTTAGGGTTGGTCGGTTCCTATACGCAGTATTTT.